What follows is one TCR beta chain and its context. No cognate antigen has been identified for it. Base quality data are lacking; no much larger clone is found one base away. These data originate in a study of early T cells in non-severe SARS-CoV-2 infection (dated by TCRdb to the early 2020s). A note on the overall study: Bulk RNA from unsorted whole blood was used for TCR sequencing, so alpha and beta chains could not be paired. Overall study outcomes, separate from this receptor: Matching against VDJdb was skewed toward anti-spike CD8 responses, likely underestimated virus-specific expansions, and missed private and CD4 specificities.

Libraries were prepared through 5' RACE. The listed sequencing device is NextSeq 500. To correct for sequencing error and PCR bias, the TCR library protocol tagged individual cDNA molecules with unique molecular identifiers. Sequencing covered both TCR alpha and beta chains, and within each sample the abundances of alpha and beta sequences were tightly co-correlated. The original methods were these. V gene, J gene and CDR3 annotation of TCR sequences was performed with Decombinator V4. TCRs were defined as expanded if a significant change between any two time points was detected under a Poisson model with p below 0.0001. TCR abundances were normalised to the total number of TCRs sequenced per sample and were expressed as counts per million. A search of VDJdb, accessed on 1 November 2021, was run for TCRs annotated to CMV, EBV and SARS-CoV-2, with TCRs annotated for multiple antigens excluded. Through fastp at Q25 and MiXCR, TCRdb rebuilt clones from the public reads, retaining in-frame beta chains. Under each unique CDR3 protein, matching rows form one entry showing the most common genes and DNA. TCRdb, not the original authors, processed these V and J calls. The sample table holds about 94,000 distinct CDR3 sequences, of which roughly 13% were seen once. Over 2% of the sample is held by the ten biggest clonotypes.

This was a case-control study nested in a cohort of healthcare workers in London, UK, who had nasopharyngeal swab PCR tests and blood samples taken every week. Healthcare workers were recruited during the week of the UK lockdown, between 23 and 31 March 2020, and followed weekly for up to roughly 16 weeks. The sample was whole blood. This clonotype was obtained from an adult who was a healthcare worker with PCR-confirmed SARS-CoV-2 infection or an uninfected control (not recorded which).

The CDR3 corresponds to CSARWDHTEAFF. The bases read TGCAGTGCTAGATGGGATCACACTGAAGCTTTCTTT. This receptor chain uses TRBV20-1 and TRBJ1-1, with an unclear D gene assignment. CDR1 and CDR2, looked up from the germline V gene (reference sequence), are DFQATT and SNEGSKA. The CDR3 covers 12 residues, taking in both the cysteine and the phenylalanine. Only the CDR3 DNA stays, 36 bases, in frame from base 1. V sheds 2 bases and J sheds 3 bases, leaving 7 bases between their ends.